This T cell receptor (beta chain) derives from a study of cytomegalovirus exposure and HLA in healthy donors (dated by TCRdb to 2016 to 2017). In terms of the full investigation: In an earlier analysis of several hundred of the donors, 276 Gb of sequence data and 95 million to 130 million unique TCR beta sequences from about 179 million T cells were reported. In a later genetic analysis, genome-wide SNP genotypes for about 55% of the roughly 700 donors were used, and that subset was treated as a discovery cohort. Among several hundred genotyped donors of the cohort, an average of around 240,000 unique TCR beta nucleotide sequences was sequenced per donor, of which about 19% were non-productive. Of the 300 to 500 genotyped donors, 75% to 85% were placed in the genetic ancestry cluster associated with self-reported Caucasian donors. An early release that covered about 600 HLA-typed donors contained about 300 gigabases of sequencing data and about 84 million unique TCR sequences. The study used immunosequencing to profile the T cell repertoires of 670 or so subjects and linked those repertoires to cytomegalovirus serostatus. The number of donors typed differed by locus, with about 629-630 for A, B, C, DRB1 and DQB1, 522 for DQA1, about 610 for DPA1, and under 490 for DPB1. Class I and class II HLA loci were covered by the typing at four-digit resolution. The study was designed to test whether signatures of past pathogen exposure could be identified by cataloging public T cell receptors. In an earlier analysis of a few hundred of the donors, high-throughput TCR beta sequencing was used to judge whether each TCR beta V gene segment behaved as functional or pseudogenic. About five DR-DQ haplotypes were handled as single units for association and clustering because linkage in the cohort was strong. Rather than using new phenotypic data, the later analysis identified candidate immune exposures from TCR beta sequences and from how often those sequences occurred across donors. Every repertoire in the discovery cohort had been generated on one and the same sequencing platform. In a later analysis, previously published TCR beta repertoires from several hundred donors were re-analyzed and high-resolution HLA genotyping was added so that TCR occurrence patterns could be studied. Alongside the repertoire data, information on donor age, sex, ethnicity and CMV serostatus was compiled. The study combined high-throughput TCR immunosequencing, statistical association of individual TCRs with disease status, and machine learning to predict cytomegalovirus infection status. In addition to the first cohort of 500 to 850 subjects, a separate validation cohort of about 120 different subjects was used. Study-level results and caveats: According to a later genetic analysis, donors in an Asian-associated ancestry cluster had fewer N-insertions in productive TCRs than the approximately 710-donor mean. According to a later analysis, TCR association rates differed among HLA loci, with DRB1 alleles showing the most associated TCRs and HLA-C alleles showing the fewest. Presence/absence analyses assumed roughly uniform sequencing depth across donors, an assumption that may not hold. Because counts were too low, 15 or so rarely observed V segments, including chromosome 9 orphons, were excluded from the earlier analysis of 587 of the donors. In this cohort, only TCR beta chains were sequenced, and detectable features were limited by the absence of alpha or paired-chain data. Compared with equally common non-associated chains, HLA-associated TCR beta chains in a later analysis were more clonally expanded and had lower generation probabilities. Three of the identified cytomegalovirus-associated TCR beta chains were confirmed in vitro to be specific for cytomegalovirus antigens. An earlier analysis of several hundred of the donors showed that most TCR beta V segments appeared in productive rearrangements either about 87% or about 30% of the time, which broadly matched IMGT annotations. Because HLA typing was missing for some donors at each locus, association tests included only the typed subset. The 87-base-pair reads could not distinguish some IMGT-functional V segments, including TRBV6-2 and TRBV6-3, so those segments were excluded. Most CMV-associated TCR beta chains appeared to be HLA-restricted in a later analysis, and the HLA associations seemed to be driven largely by CMV exposure. A later genetic analysis associated a missense DCLRE1C variant with V-gene and J-gene trimming of TCR beta chains, and an independent cohort replicated the association. A later analysis associated 16,951 TCR beta sequences with specific HLA alleles at a false discovery rate of 0.05. Assigning TCR associations to individual alleles was difficult when HLA alleles, especially DR and DQ, strongly co-occurred. Most TCR sequences were seen in very few donors, while some public TCRs were found in many individuals. A later analysis reported that several top co-occurrence clusters appeared linked to parvovirus B19, influenza, CMV and Epstein-Barr virus. A further reported finding was that TCR beta sequences accurately predicted the HLA-A and HLA-B alleles for most subjects in the first cohort. A cluster of highly shared sequence variants was judged likely to be a technical artifact of the sequencing pipeline. The study listed approximately 150 TCR beta chains as associated with cytomegalovirus. Cytomegalovirus status was reported to be diagnosed by the classifier with high specificity and sensitivity in both the original and validation cohorts. The authors suggested that the approach could potentially be extended to other disease states and immunological phenotypes. Immune exposure information for the cohort was limited to CMV serostatus. Correlated functional status among segregating V segments might be attributable to linkage disequilibrium, but an unknown experimental factor could not be ruled out.

CDR1 SEHNR and CDR2 FQNEAQ were looked up in the germline V gene (reference sequence). Inclusive of the bounding cysteine and phenylalanine, the CDR3 is 15 residues long. This entry keeps only the CDR3 DNA: 45 bases, framed from base 1. Compared with germline, V lacks 9 bases and J lacks 5 bases; bases without a gene match: 11. In total, more than 500 healthy bone marrow donors made up the cohort. At the time of sampling, all cohort members were nominally healthy, though unrecorded immune exposures were likely present. The donor was CMV seronegative and belonged to the group of over 300 seronegative cohort members. Each donor provided a peripheral blood sample, and peripheral blood mononuclear cells were used for TCR beta sequencing. The Qiagen DNeasy Blood Extraction Kit was used to extract genomic DNA from the blood cell samples. In regard to this clone: The target of this receptor is not known. No base qualities exist here, and no much larger clone lies one base off it.

Libraries were constructed by the immunoSEQ multiplex PCR assay. The multiplex PCR relied on a mix of 60 forward primers for TCR Vbeta segments and 13 reverse primers for TCR Jbeta segments. The CDR3 region of rearranged TCR beta genes was amplified from genomic DNA by a multiplex PCR assay. On the Illumina HiSeq System, the amplified TCR beta libraries were sequenced as 87-base-pair reads. Per the original workflow: In a later analysis, tens of millions of unique TCR beta chains were counted across the 690 or so repertoires, and roughly 11 million of these chains were shared by at least two donors. To remove PCR and sequencing errors, raw reads were error-corrected and collapsed into unique sequences using a nearest-neighbor algorithm that merged closely related sequences. To assign V, D and J gene segments, CDR3 sequences were aligned to IMGT reference sequences. Each retained sequence needed at least a six-nucleotide match to both a V gene segment and a J gene segment. A rearrangement was called productive if the CDR3 had no stop codons and remained in frame with V and J, and every other rearrangement was called non-productive. Following IMGT convention, CDR3 was defined as the stretch from the second conserved V-encoded cysteine up to the conserved J-encoded phenylalanine. The earlier analysis of about 560 of the donors excluded any sequence lacking an unambiguous match to a single V gene segment. In an earlier analysis of roughly 500 of the donors, V segments were called functional above 56.7% productive rearrangements and were called segregating when the between-donor standard deviation exceeded 5%. A statistical classification framework was built for diagnosing cytomegalovirus status from the catalog of TCR beta chain sequences. In a later analysis, TCR nucleotide sequences were compared against IMGT/GENE-DB human TR gene sequences so that V and J genes could be assigned. In a later analysis, CDR3 sequences and most-parsimonious VDJ recombination scenarios were assigned using the TCRdist pipeline. In a later analysis, each TCR beta chain was defined by its CDR3 amino acid sequence together with its V-gene family, and reads without a unique V-gene family were excluded. In a later analysis, a few hundred highly shared, low-generation-probability nucleotide sequences were removed to address suspected cross-contamination and a sequencing artifact. A later analysis calculated a clonal expansion index for each public chain from normalized within-repertoire ranks of inferred template counts. In a later analysis, generation probabilities were computed using a VDJ recombination model fitted to out-of-frame rearrangements, and the results were checked against IGoR. A later analysis scored TCR-TCR, TCR-HLA and TCR-CMV co-occurrence with hypergeometric tests, applying a repertoire-size bias correction to TCR pairs. In a later analysis, false discovery rates were estimated by permuting HLA or CMV assignments 20 times. In a later analysis, co-occurring TCRs were grouped with DBSCAN, and TCRdist sequence similarity was added when clustering was performed within HLA-allele-positive subsets. Co-occurrence clustering excluded repertoires with fewer than 30,000 or more than 120,000 public chains, plus five with anomalous nucleotide sharing. The immuneACCESS repertoire file appears here via TCRdb, limited to in-frame rearrangements. These files lack a portion of the clones; in checked studies, under half of the deficit traces to unresolved V genes, and the cause of the others is not known. V and J calls and clone size follow that table, whereas D and trimming were derived from the DNA. A total of about 100,000 clones appear in this sample, under 80% of them only once. About 4% of the sample goes to the ten largest clones.

The TCR originated in a man aged 40-49 years in good health and CMV-seronegative. The sample taken for sequencing was PBMCs. The sequence is built from TRBV7-9 and TRBJ1-2; 11 middle bases align to TRBD1. The nucleotide sequence reads as follows: TGTGCCAGTACTACTCCCGGGACAGGGGGTTATGGCTACACCTTC. Its protein reads: CASTTPGTGGYGYTF.